The clone carrying this T cell receptor (beta chain) was observed a few times. The antigen is not known. The authors reverse transcribed all of the isolated RNA, so sequencing captured expressed TCRB transcripts. Repertoires were generated with immunoSEQ multiplex PCR, while TCRdb's copy carries only in-frame clones and drops some. The table lists about 160,000 clones, roughly 10% of them singletons, with 0.7% in the top ten. One heparinised blood draw, averaging roughly 120 mL, came from each donor. This specimen comes from a study of beta chain features in type 1 diabetes. CDR1 and CDR2 (germline): SGHTA, FQGTGA. The J segment lost 1 base and the V segment lost 5 bases, leaving 3 bases of the junction unmatched. The CDR3 spans 15 residues. Whole-study results and caveats: A cDNA-based sequencing approach could over-represent cells with high TCR expression. Type 1 diabetes patients had moderately but significantly shorter TCRB CDR3s in all four CD4+ subsets.

The chain joins TRBV7-3 to TRBJ2-2; 8 bases are shared with TRBD1. Source material: central memory CD4+ T cells from blood. The origin of this receptor is a woman in her twenties or thirties with type 1 diabetes. This CDR3 is CASSTGTGNTGELFF. The CDR3 bases are TGTGCCAGCAGCACCGGGACAGGGAACACCGGGGAGCTGTTTTTT.